What follows is one T cell receptor (beta chain) and its context. Its antigen remains unknown. The CDR3 runs 19 residues. V lost 5 bases to trimming and J lost 5 bases; unmatched junction nucleotides: 15. Germline CDR1 reads SEHNR; CDR2 reads FQNEAQ (reference sequence). These data come from a study of T cell repertoires and HLA-DP antigens. Study background: One alloantigen had ten groove amino acid differences from self, the other one.

The PCR primers covered 54 TRBV and 13 TRBJ segments. Assay: immunoSEQ multiplex PCR; the TCRdb copy retains only in-frame clones and omits some. Of tens of thousands of clones in the sample, around three quarters were seen once. J is TRBJ2-2 and V is TRBV7-9; 12 bases agree with TRBD2. The receptor comes from a man between 60 and 75 years old in good health and CMV-seronegative. Sequenced input: CD4+ T cells from PBMCs. CDR3 sequence reads: CASSPSAASGRAKTGELFF. The DNA of the CDR3 is TGTGCCAGCAGCCCCTCGGCGGCTAGCGGGAGGGCCAAAACCGGGGAGCTGTTTTTT.